The text below deals with one T cell receptor beta chain. The CDR3 sequence is 15 residues long. Germline CDR1 MDHEN, CDR2 SYDVKM. V gave up 8 bases and J gave up 3 bases, with 17 bases separating them. The source of the sample is a study of blood T cell repertoires in COVID-19. Assay used: immunoSEQ multiplex PCR; TCRdb lists only in-frame clones, some missing. The sample gives about 430,000 clones, 70% to 90% of which show up once; approximately 1.3% is in the top ten. Sequencing was performed on PBMCs or T cells enriched from blood (not recorded which). The origin of this receptor is a woman aged 18-29 years who had been exposed to COVID-19. The chain combines TRBV28 with TRBJ2-1; D is possibly TRBD1 (7 bases). CDR3 loop: CASRRGDRDYNEQFF. For the CDR3, the DNA is TGTGCCAGCCGTAGGGGGGACAGAGACTACAATGAGCAGTTCTTC.